This TCR beta chain appears in the sequencing data of a study of cytomegalovirus exposure and HLA in healthy donors. Findings and limits, study-wide: Published work reported that the classifier diagnosed cytomegalovirus status with high specificity and sensitivity. That first-cohort TCR clusters tended to co-occur in the 95 to 150 validation repertoires was found in a later analysis. The majority of TCR sequences were rare, yet some public TCRs appeared in many donors.

TCRdb's copy holds only in-frame clones and misses some; the assay was immunoSEQ multiplex PCR. The profile shows some 110,000 clones, 80% to 90% of them singletons. As regards this clone: Its antigen is still unknown.

This CDR3 region has 24 residues. The germline V gene has CDR1 MDHEN and CDR2 SYDVKM. Germline trimming cut 3 bases from V and 0 bases from J; bases unmatched to any gene: 28. The donors were members of the validation cohort, which comprised roughly 130 subjects and was separate from the first cohort of fewer than 700 subjects. The rearrangement links TRBV28 to TRBJ2-3, with 9 nucleotides matching TRBD1. This TCR came from a man between 18 and 35 years old in good health and CMV-seropositive. The sample consisted of PBMCs. The chain's CDR3 is CASSFFRGGIGVPRDRDSTDTQYF. CDR3 nucleotide sequence: TGTGCCAGCAGTTTCTTCCGGGGAGGGATAGGAGTGCCCCGGGACAGGGACAGCACAGATACGCAGTATTTT.